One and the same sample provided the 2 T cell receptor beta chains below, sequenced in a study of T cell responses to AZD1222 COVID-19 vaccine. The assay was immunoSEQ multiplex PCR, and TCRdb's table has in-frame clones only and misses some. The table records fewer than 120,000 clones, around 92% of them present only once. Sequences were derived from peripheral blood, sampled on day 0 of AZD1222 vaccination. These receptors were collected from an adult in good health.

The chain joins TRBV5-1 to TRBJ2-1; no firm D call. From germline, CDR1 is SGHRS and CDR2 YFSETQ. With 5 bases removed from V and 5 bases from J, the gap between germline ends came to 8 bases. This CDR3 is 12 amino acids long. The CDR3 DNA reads TGCGCCAGCAGGGTGGGGAACAATGAGCAGTTCTTC. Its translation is CASRVGNNEQFF.

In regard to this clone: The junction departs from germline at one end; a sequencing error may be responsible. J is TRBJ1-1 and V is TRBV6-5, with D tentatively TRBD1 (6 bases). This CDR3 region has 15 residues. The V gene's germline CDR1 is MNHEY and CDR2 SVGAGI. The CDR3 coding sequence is TGTGCCAGCAGTTACTCCCAGGGGACGGCCACTGGGAACGTCTTT. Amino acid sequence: CASSYSQGTATGNVF.